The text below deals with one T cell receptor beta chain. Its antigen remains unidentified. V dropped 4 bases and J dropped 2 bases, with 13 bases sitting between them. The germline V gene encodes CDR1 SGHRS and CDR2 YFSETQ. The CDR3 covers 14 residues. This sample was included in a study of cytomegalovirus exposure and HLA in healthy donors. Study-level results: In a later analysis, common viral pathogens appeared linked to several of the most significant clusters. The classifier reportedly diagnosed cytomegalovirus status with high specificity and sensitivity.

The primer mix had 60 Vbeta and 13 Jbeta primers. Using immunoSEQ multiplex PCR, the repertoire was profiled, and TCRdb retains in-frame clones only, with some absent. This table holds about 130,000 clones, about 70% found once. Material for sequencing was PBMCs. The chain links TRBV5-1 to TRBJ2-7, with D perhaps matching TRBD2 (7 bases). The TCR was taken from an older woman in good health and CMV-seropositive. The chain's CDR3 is CASSGGGGPYEQYF. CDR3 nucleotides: TGCGCCAGCAGCGGGGGAGGGGGACCCTACGAGCAGTACTTC.